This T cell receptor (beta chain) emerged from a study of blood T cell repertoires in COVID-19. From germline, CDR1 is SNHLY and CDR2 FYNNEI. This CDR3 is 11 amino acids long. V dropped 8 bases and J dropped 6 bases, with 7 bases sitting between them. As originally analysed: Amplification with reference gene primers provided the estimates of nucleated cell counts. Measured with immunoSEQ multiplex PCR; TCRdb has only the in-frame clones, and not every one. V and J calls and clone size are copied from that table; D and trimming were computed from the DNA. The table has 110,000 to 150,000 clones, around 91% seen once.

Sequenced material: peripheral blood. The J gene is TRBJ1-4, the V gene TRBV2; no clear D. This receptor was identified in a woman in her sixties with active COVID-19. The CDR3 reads CASGGDEKLFF. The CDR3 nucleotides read TGTGCCAGCGGTGGAGATGAAAAACTGTTTTTT.